What follows describes a single T cell receptor (beta chain). The sample belongs to a study of blood T cell repertoires in COVID-19. As for the study in general: Sites in the United States, Italy and Spain provided acute and convalescent COVID-19 samples. Nucleic acid was either cDNA or gDNA, and it came from T cells, B-cell-depleted T cells, or PBMCs.

In the authors' workflow: Estimated nucleated cell counts came from reference gene primer amplification. Sequencing used immunoSEQ multiplex PCR; TCRdb keeps in-frame clones, though not all of them. For V, J and clone size, that table is used; D and trimming come from the DNA. This table has 130,000 or so clones, 55% to 75% appearing once. CDR1 is SGHRS, CDR2 YFSETQ, per germline. This CDR3 has 12 amino acids. V lost 5 bases and J lost 7, with 13 bases in between. V is TRBV5-1 and J is TRBJ2-7, with a possible D match to TRBD2 (6 bases). The source of this sequence is a woman in her 70s with acute or convalescent COVID-19. Input material: peripheral blood. The CDR3: CASSSQGGEQYF. Written as DNA, the CDR3 is TGCGCCAGCAGTTCCCAGGGAGGTGAGCAGTACTTC.